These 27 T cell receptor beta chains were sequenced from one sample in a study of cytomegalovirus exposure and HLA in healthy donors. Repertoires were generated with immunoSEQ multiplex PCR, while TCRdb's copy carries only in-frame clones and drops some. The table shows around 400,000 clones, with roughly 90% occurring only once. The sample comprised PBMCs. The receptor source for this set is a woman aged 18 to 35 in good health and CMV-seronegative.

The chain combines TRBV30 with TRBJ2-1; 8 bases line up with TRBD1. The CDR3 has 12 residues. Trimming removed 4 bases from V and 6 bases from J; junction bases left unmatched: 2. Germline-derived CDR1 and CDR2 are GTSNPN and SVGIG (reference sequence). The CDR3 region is CAWTGGFNEQFF. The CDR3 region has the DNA TGTGCCTGGACAGGGGGCTTCAATGAGCAGTTCTTC.

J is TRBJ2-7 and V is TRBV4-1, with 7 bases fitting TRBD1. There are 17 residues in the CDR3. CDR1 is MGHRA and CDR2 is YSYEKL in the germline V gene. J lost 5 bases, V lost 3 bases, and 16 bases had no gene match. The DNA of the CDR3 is TGCGCCAGCAGCCAGGTCGGGCCCAACAGGGGTCGGCACGAGCAGTACTTC. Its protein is CASSQVGPNRGRHEQYF.

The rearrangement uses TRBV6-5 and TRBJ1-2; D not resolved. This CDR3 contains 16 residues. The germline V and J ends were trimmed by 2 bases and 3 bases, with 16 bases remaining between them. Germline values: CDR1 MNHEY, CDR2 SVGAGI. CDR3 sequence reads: CASSYGGFGFYYGYTF. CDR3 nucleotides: TGTGCCAGCAGTTACGGAGGGTTTGGGTTTTACTATGGCTACACCTTC.

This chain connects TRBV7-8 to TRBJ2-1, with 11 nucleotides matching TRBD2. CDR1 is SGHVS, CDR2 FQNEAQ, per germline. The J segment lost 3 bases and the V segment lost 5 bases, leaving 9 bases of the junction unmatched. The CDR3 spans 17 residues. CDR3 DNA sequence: TGTGCCAGCAGCCCTCCAACCGGGACTAGCGGCTACAATGAGCAGTTCTTC. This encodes CASSPPTGTSGYNEQFF. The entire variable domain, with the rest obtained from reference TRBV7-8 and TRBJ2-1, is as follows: GAGVSQSPRYKVAKRGQDVALRCDPISGHVSLFWYQQALGQGPEFLTYFQNEAQLDKSGLPSDRFFAERPEGSVSTLKIQRTQQEDSAVYLCASSPPTGTSGYNEQFFGPGTRLTVL.

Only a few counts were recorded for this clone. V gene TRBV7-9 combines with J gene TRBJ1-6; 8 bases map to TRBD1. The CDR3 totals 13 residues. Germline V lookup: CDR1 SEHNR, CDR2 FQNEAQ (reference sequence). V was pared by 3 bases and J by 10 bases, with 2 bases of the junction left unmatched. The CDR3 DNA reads TGTGCCAGCAGCTTGGACAGGGAGTCACCCCTCCACTTT. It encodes CASSLDRESPLHF.

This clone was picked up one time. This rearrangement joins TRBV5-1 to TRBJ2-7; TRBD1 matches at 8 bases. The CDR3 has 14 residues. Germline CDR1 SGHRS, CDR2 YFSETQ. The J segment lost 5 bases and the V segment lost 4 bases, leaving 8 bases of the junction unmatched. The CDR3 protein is CASSGGTGFHEQYF. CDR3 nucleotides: TGCGCCAGCAGCGGGGGGACAGGTTTCCACGAGCAGTACTTC. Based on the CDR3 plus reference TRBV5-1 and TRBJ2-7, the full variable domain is KAGVTQTPRYLIKTRGQQVTLSCSPISGHRSVSWYQQTPGQGLQFLFEYFSETQRNKGNFPGRFSGRQFSNSRSEMNVSTLELGDSALYLCASSGGTGFHEQYFGPGTRLTVT.

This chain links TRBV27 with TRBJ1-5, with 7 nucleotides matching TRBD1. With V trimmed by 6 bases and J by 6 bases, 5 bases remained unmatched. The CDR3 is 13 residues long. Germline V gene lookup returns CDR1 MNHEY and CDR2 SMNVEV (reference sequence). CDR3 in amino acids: CASSNRGGQPQHF. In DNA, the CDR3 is TGTGCCAGCAGCAACAGGGGAGGTCAGCCCCAGCATTTT.

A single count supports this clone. CDR3 coding DNA: TGTGCCAGCAGTGAAAGAGGTAGCCTCTCGAGGCGAGAGACCCAGTACTTC. Protein: CASSERGSLSRRETQYF. The chain is built from TRBV2 and TRBJ2-5; D unclear. Trimming removed 2 bases from V and 4 bases from J, with 20 bases in between. The CDR3 extends over 17 amino acids. Looked up from germline, CDR1 is SNHLY and CDR2 is FYNNEI.

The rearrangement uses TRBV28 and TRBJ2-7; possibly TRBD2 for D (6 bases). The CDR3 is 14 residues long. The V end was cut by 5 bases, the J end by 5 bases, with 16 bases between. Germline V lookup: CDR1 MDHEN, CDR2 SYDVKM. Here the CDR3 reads CASSAAGTRNEQYF. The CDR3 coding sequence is TGTGCCAGCAGTGCGGCGGGAACTAGGAACGAGCAGTACTTC.

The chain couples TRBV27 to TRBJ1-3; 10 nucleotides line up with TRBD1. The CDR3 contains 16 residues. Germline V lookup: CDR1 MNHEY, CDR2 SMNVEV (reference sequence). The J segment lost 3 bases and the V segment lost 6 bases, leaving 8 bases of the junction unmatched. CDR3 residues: CASRKQGQGSGNTIYF. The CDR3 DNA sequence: TGTGCCAGCAGGAAACAGGGACAGGGGAGTGGAAACACCATATATTTT.

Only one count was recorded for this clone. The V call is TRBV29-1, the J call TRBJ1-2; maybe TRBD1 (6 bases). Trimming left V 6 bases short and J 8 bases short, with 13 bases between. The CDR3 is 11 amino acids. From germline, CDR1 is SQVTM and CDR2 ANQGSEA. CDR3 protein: CSVGGRTGYTF. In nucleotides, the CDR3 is TGCAGCGTCGGGGGGCGTACCGGCTACACCTTC.

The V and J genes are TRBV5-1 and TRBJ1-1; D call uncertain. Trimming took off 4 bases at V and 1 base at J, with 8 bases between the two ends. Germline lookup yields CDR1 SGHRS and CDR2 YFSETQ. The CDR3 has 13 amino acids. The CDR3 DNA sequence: TGCGCCAGCAGCCTAGACTCGAACACTGAAGCTTTCTTT. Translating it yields CASSLDSNTEAFF.

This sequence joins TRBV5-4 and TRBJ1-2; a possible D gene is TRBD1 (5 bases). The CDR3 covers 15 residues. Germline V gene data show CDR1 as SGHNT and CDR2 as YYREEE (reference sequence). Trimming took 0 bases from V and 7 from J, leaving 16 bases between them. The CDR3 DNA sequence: TGTGCCAGCAGCTTGGTTCAGAGAAAAAGGGGTGGCTACACCTTC. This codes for CASSLVQRKRGGYTF.

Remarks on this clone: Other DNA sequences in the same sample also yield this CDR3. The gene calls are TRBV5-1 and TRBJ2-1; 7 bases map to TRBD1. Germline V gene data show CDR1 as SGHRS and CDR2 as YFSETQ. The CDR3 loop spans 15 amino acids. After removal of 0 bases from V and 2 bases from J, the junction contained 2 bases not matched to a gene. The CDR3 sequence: CASSLGQGAYNEQFF. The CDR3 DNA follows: TGCGCCAGCAGCTTGGGGCAGGGGGCCTACAATGAGCAGTTCTTC.

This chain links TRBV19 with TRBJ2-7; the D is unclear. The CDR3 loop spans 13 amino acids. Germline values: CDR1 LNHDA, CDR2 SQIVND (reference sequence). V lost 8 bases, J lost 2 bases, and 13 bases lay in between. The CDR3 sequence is CASSVGDPYEQYF. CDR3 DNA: TGTGCCAGTTCGGTAGGAGATCCCTACGAGCAGTACTTC.

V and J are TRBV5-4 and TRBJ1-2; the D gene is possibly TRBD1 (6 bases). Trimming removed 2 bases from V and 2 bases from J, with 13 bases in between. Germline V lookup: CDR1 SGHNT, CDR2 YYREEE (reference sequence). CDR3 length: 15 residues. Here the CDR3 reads CASSFYPQGNYGYTF. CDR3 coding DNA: TGTGCCAGCAGCTTCTACCCCCAGGGGAACTATGGCTACACCTTC.

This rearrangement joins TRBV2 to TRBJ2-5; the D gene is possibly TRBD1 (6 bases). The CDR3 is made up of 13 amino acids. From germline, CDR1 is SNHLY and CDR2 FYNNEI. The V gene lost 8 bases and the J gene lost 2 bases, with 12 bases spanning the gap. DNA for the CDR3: TGTGCCAGCGCACCGGGACAACAAGAGACCCAGTACTTC. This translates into CASAPGQQETQYF.

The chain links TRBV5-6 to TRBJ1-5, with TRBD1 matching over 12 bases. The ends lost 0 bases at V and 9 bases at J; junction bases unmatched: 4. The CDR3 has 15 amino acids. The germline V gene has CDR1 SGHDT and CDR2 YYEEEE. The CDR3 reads CASSLGGQGAMPQHF. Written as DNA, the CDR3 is TGTGCCAGCAGCTTGGGGGGACAGGGGGCGATGCCCCAGCATTTT.

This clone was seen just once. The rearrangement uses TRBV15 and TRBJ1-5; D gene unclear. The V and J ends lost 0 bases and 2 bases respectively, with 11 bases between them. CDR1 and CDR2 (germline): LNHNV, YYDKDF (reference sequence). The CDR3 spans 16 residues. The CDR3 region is CATSRDREVGNQPQHF. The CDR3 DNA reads TGTGCCACCAGCAGAGATCGGGAAGTTGGCAATCAGCCCCAGCATTTT.

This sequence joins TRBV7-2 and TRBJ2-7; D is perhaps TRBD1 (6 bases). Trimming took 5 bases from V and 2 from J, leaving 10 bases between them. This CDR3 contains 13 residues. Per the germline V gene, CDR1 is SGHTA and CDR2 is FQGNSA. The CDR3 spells CASSGGMAYEQYF. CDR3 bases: TGTGCCAGCAGCGGGGGCATGGCCTACGAGCAGTACTTC.

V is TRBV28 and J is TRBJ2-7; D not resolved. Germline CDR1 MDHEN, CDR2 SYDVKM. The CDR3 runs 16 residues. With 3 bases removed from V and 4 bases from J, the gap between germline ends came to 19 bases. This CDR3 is CASSFEVPLVRYEQYF. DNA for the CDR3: TGTGCCAGCAGTTTTGAGGTCCCCCTAGTGAGATACGAGCAGTACTTC.

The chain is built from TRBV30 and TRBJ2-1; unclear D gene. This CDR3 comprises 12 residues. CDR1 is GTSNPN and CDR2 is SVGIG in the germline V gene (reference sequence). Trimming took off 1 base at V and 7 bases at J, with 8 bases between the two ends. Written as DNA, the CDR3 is TGTGCCTGGAGTGGCGTTGGTAATGAGCAGTTCTTC. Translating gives CAWSGVGNEQFF.

Here the CDR3 DNA reads TGTGCCAGCAGTCGGGGGGGGACTAGCGCCCAAGAGACCCAGTACTTC. Its translation: CASSRGGTSAQETQYF. The chain is built from TRBV28 and TRBJ2-5; the match to TRBD2 covers 10 bases. The germline V gene encodes CDR1 MDHEN and CDR2 SYDVKM. V gave up 5 bases and J gave up 1 base; unmatched junction bases: 7. The CDR3 is made up of 16 amino acids.

The CDR3 sequence: CASSLGGRETDTQYF. CDR3 DNA sequence: TGCGCCAGCAGCTTGGGAGGGAGGGAGACAGATACGCAGTATTTT. The genes are TRBV5-1 and TRBJ2-3; 7 bases align to TRBD2. This CDR3 has 15 amino acids. Trimming took 0 bases from V and 3 from J; bases not matched to a gene: 4. Per the germline V gene, CDR1 is SGHRS and CDR2 is YFSETQ.

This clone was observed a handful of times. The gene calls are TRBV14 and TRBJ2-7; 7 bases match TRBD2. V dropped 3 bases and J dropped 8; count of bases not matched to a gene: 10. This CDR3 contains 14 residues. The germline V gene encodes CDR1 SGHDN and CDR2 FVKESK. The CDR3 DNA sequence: TGTGCCAGCAGCCAGGGGGGGTACGGGACGAAGCAGTACTTC. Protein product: CASSQGGYGTKQYF.

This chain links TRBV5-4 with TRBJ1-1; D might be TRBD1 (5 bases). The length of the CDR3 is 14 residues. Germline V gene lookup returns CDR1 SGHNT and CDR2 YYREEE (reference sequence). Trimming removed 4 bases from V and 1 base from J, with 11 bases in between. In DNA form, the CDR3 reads TGTGCCAGCAGCAGCGGGGGAAGGAACACTGAAGCTTTCTTT. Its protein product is CASSSGGRNTEAFF.

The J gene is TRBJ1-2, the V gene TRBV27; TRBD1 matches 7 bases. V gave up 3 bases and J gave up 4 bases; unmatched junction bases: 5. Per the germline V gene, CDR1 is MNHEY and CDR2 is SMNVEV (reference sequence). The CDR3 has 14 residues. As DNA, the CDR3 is TGTGCCAGCAGTTTGCAGGGGGGAGGCTATGGCTACACCTTC. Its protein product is CASSLQGGGYGYTF.